The 29 T cell receptor beta chains presented below share a single source sample, sequenced in a study of blood T cell repertoires in COVID-19. Libraries were prepared by immunoSEQ multiplex PCR; TCRdb keeps only in-frame clonotypes and omits some of them. Here the sample spans 150,000 to 200,000 clones, roughly 82% being singletons. The material sequenced was peripheral blood. These receptors came from a woman in her sixties with COVID-19, enrolled during active disease.

This clone was recorded once. The chain combines TRBV3-1 (or the pseudogene TRBV3-2) with TRBJ2-5; 7 nucleotides line up with TRBD1. Trimming cost V 4 bases and J 4 bases; bases outside gene matches: 9. This CDR3 comprises 15 residues. Germline CDR1 LGHDT, CDR2 YNNKEL (reference sequence). CDR3 DNA sequence: TGTGCCAGCAGCCCCCAAACGACAGGGCGAGAGACCCAGTACTTC. It encodes CASSPQTTGRETQYF.

This clone was seen a handful of times. The chain uses TRBV19 and TRBJ2-2, with 9 bases identical to TRBD1. CDR3 length: 17 residues. V shed 3 bases and J 4 bases; nucleotides not matched to a gene: 9. Per germline, CDR1 LNHDA and CDR2 SQIVND (reference sequence). This CDR3 reads CASSMARDRVVTGELFF. CDR3 nucleotides: TGTGCCAGTAGTATGGCCCGGGACAGGGTGGTCACCGGGGAGCTGTTTTTT.

This clone was recorded only once. The chain recombines TRBV7-2 with TRBJ2-1, with D maybe TRBD2 (6 bases). The CDR3 covers 15 residues. Trimming removed 7 bases from V and 4 bases from J, with 17 bases in between. CDR1 is SGHTA, CDR2 FQGNSA, per germline. For the CDR3, the DNA is TGTGCCAGCAAAATAGCGGCTGGGTCATACAATGAGCAGTTCTTC. Translation gives CASKIAAGSYNEQFF.

V is TRBV9 and J is TRBJ1-4; no firm D call. V was cut by 3 bases and J by 0 bases, with 12 bases left in between. CDR1 and CDR2 (germline): SGDLS, YYNGEE. CDR3 length: 16 amino acids. CDR3 nucleotides: TGTGCCAGCAGCGAAGGGAGTTCCTCAACTAATGAAAAACTGTTTTTT. Its translation: CASSEGSSSTNEKLFF.

The chain links TRBV11-1 to TRBJ2-1, with 7 bases lining up with TRBD1. This CDR3 is 13 amino acids long. Losses at the gene ends were 4 bases for V and 7 bases for J; bases not matched to a gene: 4. The germline CDR1 and CDR2 sequences are SGHAT and FQDESV (reference sequence). The CDR3 coding sequence is TGTGCCAGCAGCTCAGACAGGGTAAATGAGCAGTTCTTC. Its translation: CASSSDRVNEQFF.

This clone was counted once. The chain uses TRBV4-2 and TRBJ2-2; TRBD2 matches 7 bases. The CDR3 covers 18 residues. V lost 0 bases and J lost 2; bases outside the gene matches: 9. Germline CDR1 is LGHNA and CDR2 is YNFKEQ. The CDR3, as DNA: TGTGCCAGCAGCCAAGAAGCCCCGGGGGGAGGAAACACCGGGGAGCTGTTTTTT. Amino acids: CASSQEAPGGGNTGELFF.

The table lists this clone with a few counts. This chain connects TRBV19 to TRBJ2-1; 10 bases are shared with TRBD2. The CDR3 has 14 residues. The V gene's germline CDR1 is LNHDA and CDR2 SQIVND (reference sequence). Trimming took 5 bases from V and 4 from J; bases not matched to a gene: 2. CDR3 coding DNA: TGTGCCAGTAGTTTAGCGGGGGGATACAATGAGCAGTTCTTC. This gives the protein CASSLAGGYNEQFF.

The CDR3 loop reads CASSFRESYTF. For the CDR3, the DNA is TGCGCCAGCAGTTTTAGGGAGAGCTACACCTTC. This chain uses TRBV10-2 with TRBJ1-2; D gene unclear. Germline values: CDR1 WSHSY, CDR2 SAAADI. V was trimmed by 5 bases and J by 9 bases, leaving 10 bases between them. The CDR3 is 11 amino acids.

The chain carries TRBV7-3 and TRBJ2-2; 7 bases line up with TRBD1. V lost 8 bases to trimming and J lost 6 bases; unmatched junction nucleotides: 18. The CDR3 has 17 residues. Germline V gene lookup returns CDR1 SGHTA and CDR2 FQGTGA. CDR3 nucleotides: TGTGCCAGCTCCCCCGGGACAGCGGTCCAAGGGTCCGGGGAGCTGTTTTTT. It codes for CASSPGTAVQGSGELFF.

The rearrangement uses TRBV5-4 and TRBJ1-1; 7 bases line up with TRBD1. CDR1 is SGHNT and CDR2 is YYREEE in the germline V gene (reference sequence). J gave up 10 bases and V 4 bases, and 13 bases lay outside the gene matches. CDR3 size: 14 residues. CDR3 nucleotide sequence: TGTGCCAGCAGCGCGCCGGACAGGCCCCTGGGAGCTTTCTTT. This translates into CASSAPDRPLGAFF.

The V call is TRBV19, the J call TRBJ2-7; 8 nucleotides align to TRBD1. J was trimmed by 2 bases and V by 2 bases; bases with no gene match: 8. Germline values: CDR1 LNHDA, CDR2 SQIVND (reference sequence). The length of the CDR3 is 16 residues. CDR3 nucleotide sequence: TGTGCCAGTAGTATAAGAACAGGGGGATTGACCTACGAGCAGTACTTC. Amino acid sequence: CASSIRTGGLTYEQYF.

The chain combines TRBV9 with TRBJ1-2; tentative D call: TRBD1 (5 bases). V was shortened by 4 bases and J by 2 bases, with 18 bases between the two germline ends. This CDR3 has 16 amino acids. The V gene's germline CDR1 is SGDLS and CDR2 YYNGEE. The CDR3 region has the DNA TGTGCCAGCAGCCCCAGTTCTCGGGGGGAAAACTATGGCTACACCTTC. This gives the protein CASSPSSRGENYGYTF. The whole variable domain, remainder taken from reference TRBV9 and TRBJ1-2, is DSGVTQTPKHLITATGQRVTLRCSPRSGDLSVYWYQQSLDQGLQFLIQYYNGEERAKGNILERFSAQQFPDLHSELNLSSLELGDSALYFCASSPSSRGENYGYTFGSGTRLTVV.

The chain links TRBV5-1 to TRBJ2-7, with 9 bases matching TRBD2. This CDR3 comprises 15 residues. Trimming cost V 2 bases and J 5 bases; bases outside gene matches: 8. Germline assignment: CDR1 SGHRS and CDR2 YFSETQ. CDR3 DNA: TGCGCCAGCAGCTTAGGTAGCGGGGGAATCCACGAGCAGTACGTC. As protein: CASSLGSGGIHEQYV.

The chain carries TRBV6-1 and TRBJ2-3; no reliable D call. Per the germline V gene, CDR1 is MNHNS and CDR2 is SASEGT. The CDR3 spans 15 residues. Trimming cost V 3 bases and J 0 bases, with 10 bases left between them. The DNA of the CDR3 is TGTGCCAGCAGTGATTACGGCGGAAGCACAGATACGCAGTATTTT. Translated: CASSDYGGSTDTQYF.

The chain joins TRBV5-1 to TRBJ2-3, with TRBD1 matching 12 bases. There are 19 residues in the CDR3. Germline CDR1 SGHRS, CDR2 YFSETQ. The V segment lost 2 bases and the J segment 3 bases; nucleotides outside the gene matches: 13. In DNA, the CDR3 is TGCGCCAGCAGCTTTTTAGGGACAGGGGGCAGGGCTGGGACAGATACGCAGTATTTT. This gives the protein CASSFLGTGGRAGTDTQYF.

The V gene is TRBV18, the J gene TRBJ1-6, with 9 positions matching TRBD1. CDR1 is KGHSH and CDR2 is LQKENI in the germline V gene. V trimming: 4 bases; J trimming: 10 bases; junction bases outside the gene matches: 5. The CDR3 has 14 amino acids. As DNA, the CDR3 is TGTGCCAGCTCACGGCGGGACAGGGAGTCACCCCTCCACTTT. Translation gives CASSRRDRESPLHF.

The V gene is TRBV2, the J gene TRBJ1-1; no clear D gene. In germline, CDR1 is SNHLY, CDR2 FYNNEI. V lost 0 bases and J lost 3, with 8 bases in between. The CDR3 covers 14 residues. CDR3 loop: CASSEATGYTEAFF. The CDR3 bases are TGTGCCAGCAGTGAAGCTACGGGTTACACTGAAGCTTTCTTT.

A few counts support this clone. This rearrangement joins TRBV7-9 to TRBJ1-4; a possible D gene is TRBD1 (5 bases). Trimming cost V 3 bases and J 0 bases, with 11 bases left between them. Germline V gene data show CDR1 as SEHNR and CDR2 as FQNEAQ (reference sequence). The CDR3 loop spans 16 amino acids. This chain's CDR3 is CASSFGTAATNEKLFF. CDR3 coding DNA: TGTGCCAGCAGCTTCGGGACTGCCGCAACTAATGAAAAACTGTTTTTT.

This chain links TRBV12-3 or TRBV12-4 with TRBJ2-3; weak D call: TRBD2 (6 bases). The CDR3 totals 13 residues. V lost 5 bases and J 4 bases, leaving 10 bases between the germline ends. The CDR3 reads CASSVGLADTQYF. DNA of the CDR3: TGTGCCAGCAGTGTGGGACTTGCAGATACGCAGTATTTT.

This chain joins TRBV28 and TRBJ2-7; D is possibly TRBD1 (5 bases). CDR1 and CDR2 (germline): MDHEN, SYDVKM. V lost 4 bases, J lost 5 bases, and 15 bases lay in between. CDR3 length equals 14 residues. The CDR3 region is CASSSAGSKDEQYF. The CDR3 nucleotides are TGTGCCAGCAGTTCCGCAGGGTCCAAGGACGAGCAGTACTTC.

The chain recombines TRBV5-6 with TRBJ1-6; 9 nucleotides align to TRBD1. The junction had 7 bases not matched to a gene; V was cut back by 5 bases and J by 1 base. Germline CDR1 SGHDT, CDR2 YYEEEE. The CDR3 covers 17 residues. The CDR3 region has the DNA TGTGCCAGCAGTTTTGGACAGGGGAGTTCCTATAATTCACCCCTCCACTTT. Translating it yields CASSFGQGSSYNSPLHF.

This rearrangement joins TRBV29-1 to TRBJ1-6; the match to TRBD1 covers 8 bases. Germline V gene lookup returns CDR1 SQVTM and CDR2 ANQGSEA. The CDR3 totals 14 residues. The chain's CDR3 is CSGQGQSLRSPLHF. The CDR3 region has the DNA TGCAGTGGACAGGGTCAATCTCTCAGGTCACCCCTCCACTTT.

This clone was recorded once. The gene calls are TRBV19 and TRBJ1-1; the D gene is possibly TRBD1 (5 bases). Per the germline V gene, CDR1 is LNHDA and CDR2 is SQIVND (reference sequence). V was pared by 8 bases and J by 4 bases, with 14 bases between. This CDR3 region has 13 residues. Written as DNA, the CDR3 is TGTGCCAGTGCGAAACAGGTGGTCACTGAAGCTTTCTTT. Translation: CASAKQVVTEAFF.

The chain couples TRBV19 to TRBJ1-5; TRBD1 aligns across 7 bases. V was clipped by 7 bases and J by 7 bases; unmatched bases: 13. This CDR3 is built from 15 residues. Per the germline V gene, CDR1 is LNHDA and CDR2 is SQIVND (reference sequence). In DNA, the CDR3 is TGTGCCAGTACCGAAACGGGACAGTACGGCCAGCCCCAGCATTTT. This encodes CASTETGQYGQPQHF.

This clone occurred a few times. The rearrangement links TRBV28 to TRBJ1-4; TRBD1 is a possible D gene (6 bases). CDR3 length: 15 residues. Germline loops: CDR1 MDHEN, CDR2 SYDVKM. V shed 1 base and J shed 10 bases, with 16 bases lying between them. For the CDR3, the DNA is TGTGCCAGCAGTTTATTCCAGGGGAGGGTGGGAAAACTGTTTTTT. This encodes CASSLFQGRVGKLFF.

The chain is built from TRBV7-3 and TRBJ2-1, with 7 bases matching TRBD2. V lost 2 bases to trimming and J lost 9 bases; unmatched junction nucleotides: 10. Germline values: CDR1 SGHTA, CDR2 FQGTGA. The CDR3 totals 15 residues. The CDR3 sequence is CASSLGSGITSEQFF. The CDR3, as DNA: TGTGCCAGCAGCTTAGGCAGCGGGATCACAAGTGAGCAGTTCTTC.

This chain uses TRBV7-9 with TRBJ2-7, with 8 bases lining up with TRBD2. J lost 7 bases, V lost 4 bases, and 12 bases had no gene match. CDR1 is SEHNR, CDR2 FQNEAQ, per germline (reference sequence). The CDR3 spans 15 residues. Written as DNA, the CDR3 is TGTGCCAGCAGCTCGTTTGCGGGGGGCTTGGGGGAGCAGTACGTC. The encoded protein is CASSSFAGGLGEQYV.

The chain is built from TRBV29-1 and TRBJ2-5; TRBD2 is a possible D gene (6 bases). The CDR3 loop spans 12 amino acids. With 4 bases removed from V and 0 bases from J, the gap between germline ends came to 6 bases. Germline CDR1 is SQVTM and CDR2 is ANQGSEA. CDR3 sequence reads: CSVGDYQETQYF. The CDR3 DNA reads TGCAGCGTTGGGGACTACCAAGAGACCCAGTACTTC.

The chain recombines TRBV11-2 with TRBJ2-3, with 12 bases that match TRBD2. The CDR3 runs 17 residues. V gave up 1 base and J gave up 4 bases; unmatched junction bases: 6. Germline loops: CDR1 SGHAT, CDR2 FQNNGV. The DNA of the CDR3 is TGTGCCAGCAGCTTAGCGTCTAGCGGGAGGGTGGCAGATACGCAGTATTTT. It translates to CASSLASSGRVADTQYF.